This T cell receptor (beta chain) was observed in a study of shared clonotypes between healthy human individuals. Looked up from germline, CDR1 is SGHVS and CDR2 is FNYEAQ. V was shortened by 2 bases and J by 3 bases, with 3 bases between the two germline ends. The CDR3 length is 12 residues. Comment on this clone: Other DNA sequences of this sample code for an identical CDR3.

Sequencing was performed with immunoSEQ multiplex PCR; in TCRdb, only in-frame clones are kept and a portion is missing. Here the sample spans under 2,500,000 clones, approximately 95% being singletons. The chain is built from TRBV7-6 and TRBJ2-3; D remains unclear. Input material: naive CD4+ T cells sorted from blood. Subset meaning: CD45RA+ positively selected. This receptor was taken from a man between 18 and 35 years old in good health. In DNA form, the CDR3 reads TGTGCCAGCAGCTTATTTACAGATACGCAGTATTTT. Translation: CASSLFTDTQYF.